This TCR beta chain is from a study of cytomegalovirus exposure and HLA in healthy donors. Looking at the study overall: Later, an analysis reported that the 110 or so validation repertoires had used the same platform as the roughly 660 first-cohort repertoires.

TCRdb's table, derived via immunoSEQ multiplex PCR, lists solely in-frame clones and lacks some. The data hold 150,000 to 200,000 clones, with roughly 81% observed a single time. As regards this clone: Its target is unknown.

Donors were drawn from the approximately 110-subject validation cohort, separate from the approximately 670-subject first cohort. The CDR3 is made up of 14 amino acids. The V and J ends lost 7 bases and 2 bases respectively, with 13 bases between them. CDR1 is MNHNY, CDR2 SVGAGI, per germline (reference sequence). The study's findings and limits: In vitro, a few CMV-associated chains proved specific for CMV antigens. According to the study, 160 or so TCR beta chains were cytomegalovirus-associated.

The chain recombines TRBV6-6 with TRBJ2-3; a weak D match, TRBD2 (6 bases). This TCR derives from a woman aged 25 to 39 in good health and CMV-seronegative. What was sequenced was PBMCs. The CDR3 DNA reads TGTGCCAGCACTAAGGCGGGGAACACAGATACGCAGTATTTT. It encodes CASTKAGNTDTQYF.